This T cell receptor beta chain was identified during a study of T cell repertoires in ileal Crohn's disease. Overall study: Postoperative therapy was given to about half: about ten thiopurines, about 19 anti-TNF agents. Regarding the study as a whole: Mucosal expansions were suggested to be mainly CD8 T cells.

A note on this clone: Its antigen is unidentified. The sample contains more than one DNA sequence encoding this CDR3.

V was shortened by 5 bases and J by 7 bases, with 5 bases between the two germline ends. This CDR3 is 10 amino acids long. Germline V gene data show CDR1 as SNHLY and CDR2 as FYNNEI. Sequencing used immunoSEQ multiplex PCR; TCRdb keeps in-frame clones, though not all of them. The sample includes around 15,000 clones, less than 80% seen only once; the top ten take approximately 15%. This sample's time point: inflamed ileum from the surgical specimen. The chain employs TRBV2 and TRBJ1-1; D gene uncertain. Input material: ileal tissue. The source of this sequence is an adult with Crohn's disease. CDR3 sequence (DNA): TGTGCCAGCAGTCTCGGTGAAGCTTTCTTT. It codes for CASSLGEAFF.